The entry below describes one TCR beta chain. Antigen: not known. The data derive from a study of shared clonotypes between healthy human individuals. CD8 cells regarded as naive lacked CD45RO, were positively chosen for CCR7, and omitted terminally differentiated effector memory CD45RA+ cells. Per germline, CDR1 SGHRS and CDR2 YFSETQ. V shed 3 bases and J 6 bases; nucleotides not matched to a gene: 10. CDR3 length: 15 residues. Study-level results: Sequencing depth was expected to influence donor clonotype sharing. Rarefaction indicated that sorted-subset sequencing remained incomplete although depth was large.

Several immunoSEQ plates held equal portions of the genomic DNA taken from each subset. The input for sorted-subset replicate PCRs was approximately 200 ng DNA, around 27,000 T cell genomes. Profiling relied on immunoSEQ multiplex PCR, and the TCRdb table lists in-frame clones only, not all of them. The data show 600,000 or so clones, around 96% seen once. The specimen sequenced was naive CD8+ T cells sorted from blood. The chain recombines TRBV5-1 with TRBJ1-2, with TRBD1 identical over 8 bases. The sequence derives from a woman aged 25-40 years in good health. CDR3 loop: CASSWDPGQANGYTF. The CDR3 region has the DNA TGCGCCAGCAGCTGGGACCCGGGACAGGCAAATGGCTACACCTTC.